Each of the 19 T cell receptor beta chains below was sequenced from the same sample in a study of blood T cell repertoires in COVID-19. The protocol was immunoSEQ multiplex PCR, while the TCRdb copy is restricted to in-frame clones and leaves out a portion. This table holds around 160,000 clones, approximately 83% found once. Input material: PBMCs or T cells enriched from blood (not recorded which). These receptors all stem from a woman between 55 and 75 years old who had recovered from COVID-19.

The V gene is TRBV19, the J gene TRBJ1-4, with 7 bases fitting TRBD1. CDR1 LNHDA and CDR2 SQIVND come from the germline V gene (reference sequence). This CDR3 comprises 15 residues. Losses at the gene ends were 4 bases for V and 7 bases for J; bases not matched to a gene: 9. The CDR3 loop reads CASSTQRGRAEKLFF. CDR3 DNA: TGTGCCAGTAGTACCCAAAGGGGGCGCGCTGAAAAACTGTTTTTT.

V gene TRBV4-1 combines with J gene TRBJ2-1, with D possibly TRBD2 on 6 matching bases. CDR3 length equals 16 residues. The V end lost 0 bases, the J end lost 8 bases, and 17 bases lay between the germline ends. Per the germline V gene, CDR1 is MGHRA and CDR2 is YSYEKL. The CDR3 region has the DNA TGCGCCAGCAGCCAAGAAGGGGCAGGCTGGGGGGATGAGCAGTTCTTC. Protein product: CASSQEGAGWGDEQFF.

The CDR3 DNA is TGTGCCAGCAGCCCAGGACAGCGTCTTGAAGCTTTCTTT. Protein: CASSPGQRLEAFF. The chain couples TRBV11-2 to TRBJ1-1; maybe TRBD1 (6 bases). Germline CDR1 SGHAT, CDR2 FQNNGV. The CDR3 consists of 13 residues. The ends were cut back, 5 bases at V and 7 bases at J, with 14 bases in the middle. Together with reference TRBV11-2 and TRBJ1-1, the CDR3 gives the full variable domain: EAGVAQSPRYKIIEKRQSVAFWCNPISGHATLYWYQQILGQGPKLLIQFQNNGVVDDSQLPKDRFSAERLKGVDSTLKIQPAKLEDSAVYLCASSPGQRLEAFFGQGTRLTVV.

The V gene is TRBV10-3, the J gene TRBJ2-5, with 7 bases identical to TRBD2. CDR3 length: 12 amino acids. CDR1 and CDR2 from the germline V gene are ENHRY and SYGVKD. Trimming cost V 10 bases and J 0 bases; bases outside gene matches: 2. CDR3 residues: CATRGDQETQYF. The DNA of the CDR3 is TGTGCCACACGGGGGGACCAAGAGACCCAGTACTTC.

This clone was detected only a few times. V gene TRBV18 combines with J gene TRBJ1-1; 12 bases agree with TRBD1. The length of the CDR3 is 14 residues. CDR1 and CDR2 (germline): KGHSH, LQKENI. J lost 9 bases, V lost 4 bases, and 6 bases had no gene match. This CDR3 reads CASSRGDRGQQAFF. The CDR3 DNA follows: TGTGCCAGCTCACGAGGGGACAGGGGGCAGCAAGCTTTCTTT.

The V gene is TRBV4-2, the J gene TRBJ1-2, with a possible D match to TRBD1 (5 bases). The CDR3 has 14 residues. In germline, CDR1 is LGHNA, CDR2 YNFKEQ. Trimming removed 0 bases from V and 7 bases from J, with 12 bases in between. The CDR3 here is CASSQDTGGGGYTF. CDR3 nucleotide sequence: TGTGCCAGCAGCCAAGATACAGGCGGCGGTGGCTACACCTTC.

This chain connects TRBV5-1 to TRBJ1-5; 12 bases are a match to TRBD1. From germline, CDR1 is SGHRS and CDR2 YFSETQ. This CDR3 has 16 amino acids. Germline trimming cut 2 bases from V and 4 bases from J; bases unmatched to any gene: 4. The CDR3 region is CASSLEGQGANQPQHF. Here the CDR3 DNA reads TGCGCCAGCAGCTTAGAGGGACAGGGGGCAAATCAGCCCCAGCATTTT.

This sequence joins TRBV19 and TRBJ2-4, with 9 bases fitting TRBD2. Germline CDR1 LNHDA, CDR2 SQIVND (reference sequence). This CDR3 has 15 amino acids. Trimming cost V 3 bases and J 4 bases; bases outside gene matches: 4. DNA for the CDR3: TGTGCCAGTAGTATGAGCGGGGGGCGAAAAAACATTCAGTACTTC. This gives the protein CASSMSGGRKNIQYF.

This chain connects TRBV9 to TRBJ2-3; the D gene is possibly TRBD2 (5 bases). The CDR3 is made up of 15 amino acids. The germline CDR1 and CDR2 sequences are SGDLS and YYNGEE. Trimming stripped 6 bases from V and 2 bases from J, with 16 bases between. The CDR3 DNA reads as TGTGCCAGCAACAAACTGGGGAGCCCCACAGATACGCAGTATTTT. It codes for CASNKLGSPTDTQYF.

The chain carries TRBV6-1 and TRBJ2-2; maybe TRBD1 (6 bases). V lost 2 bases and J lost 0, with 10 bases in between. The length of the CDR3 is 16 residues. Germline assignment: CDR1 MNHNS and CDR2 SASEGT. CDR3 in amino acids: CASSETWGPNTGELFF. In DNA, the CDR3 is TGTGCCAGCAGTGAAACTTGGGGGCCGAACACCGGGGAGCTGTTTTTT.

V and J are TRBV7-8 and TRBJ1-1, with D uncertain. This CDR3 comprises 14 residues. Germline values: CDR1 SGHVS, CDR2 FQNEAQ. V lost 1 base to trimming and J lost 1 base, with 7 bases between them. CDR3 sequence: CASSLVYGNTEAFF. CDR3 bases: TGTGCCAGCAGCTTAGTATACGGGAACACTGAAGCTTTCTTT.

The chain uses TRBV2 and TRBJ1-2, with D unresolved. This CDR3 region has 11 residues. Germline V CDR1 and CDR2: SNHLY, FYNNEI. Trimming removed 3 bases from V and 6 bases from J, with 5 bases in between. CDR3 DNA: TGTGCCAGCAGTGACCAGGATGGCTACACCTTC. It codes for CASSDQDGYTF.

On this clone itself: A junction end diverges from the germline sequence, so it may reflect a read error. The V and J genes are TRBV6-2 or TRBV6-3 and TRBJ1-3; a possible D gene is TRBD1 (6 bases). There are 14 residues in the CDR3. Germline CDR1 and CDR2: MNHEY and SVGEGT. The CDR3, as DNA: TGTGCCAGCAGTTACGCAGGGGTTGGAGACACCATATATTTT. Amino acids: CASSYAGVGDTIYF.

V gene TRBV6-5 combines with J gene TRBJ2-1; 11 bases are shared with TRBD2. Germline V gene lookup returns CDR1 MNHEY and CDR2 SVGAGI. CDR3 length: 15 residues. With 6 bases clipped from V and 9 bases from J, the junction kept 10 bases outside the gene matches. As DNA, the CDR3 is TGTGCCAGCAGCCACACTAGCGGGAGTGTGGGTGAGCAGTTCTTC. This translates into CASSHTSGSVGEQFF.

CDR3: CASSLAGGGNTGELFF. The CDR3 DNA is TGCGCCAGCAGCCTAGCGGGAGGGGGGAACACCGGGGAGCTGTTTTTT. The J gene is TRBJ2-2, the V gene TRBV4-1; TRBD2 aligns across 11 bases. The CDR3 spans 16 residues. Germline assignment: CDR1 MGHRA and CDR2 YSYEKL. V dropped 4 bases and J dropped 1; count of bases not matched to a gene: 2.

This chain joins TRBV6-6 and TRBJ1-2; 8 nucleotides line up with TRBD1. Germline V lookup: CDR1 MNHNY, CDR2 SVGAGI (reference sequence). The CDR3 sequence is 16 residues long. The junction had 6 bases not matched to a gene; V was cut back by 2 bases and J by 1 base. CDR3 sequence (DNA): TGTGCCAGCAGTTACGGGCAGGGGGCCCATAACTATGGCTACACCTTC. This sequence encodes CASSYGQGAHNYGYTF.

This clone was seen only a few times. V usage is TRBV28 and J usage is TRBJ1-6; 8 bases align to TRBD1. V shed 7 bases and J 9 bases; nucleotides not matched to a gene: 8. Germline CDR1 MDHEN, CDR2 SYDVKM. This CDR3 spans 14 amino acids. As DNA, the CDR3 is TGTGCCAGCACGGACAGGGCCAGGGGTTCACCCCTCCACTTT. As protein: CASTDRARGSPLHF.

CDR3 coding DNA: TGTGCCAGCAGCGCACGGACTTACAATGAGCAGTTCTTC. Residues: CASSARTYNEQFF. The chain couples TRBV9 to TRBJ2-1; weak D call: TRBD2 (5 bases). Germline V gives CDR1 SGDLS, CDR2 YYNGEE. The V end was cut by 3 bases, the J end by 4 bases, with 8 bases between. The CDR3 runs 13 residues.

The chain recombines TRBV5-8 with TRBJ2-5; 14 bases are a match to TRBD2. The ends lost 4 bases at V and 5 bases at J; junction bases unmatched: 13. The germline V gene encodes CDR1 SGHTS and CDR2 YDEGEE. The CDR3 has 18 amino acids. CDR3 nucleotides: TGTGCCAGCAGCCAGATACAACGGGGACTAGCGGGAGCGGAGACCCAGTACTTC. Translating gives CASSQIQRGLAGAETQYF. The variable domain in full, with the rest retrieved from reference TRBV5-8 and TRBJ2-5, is EAGVTQSPTHLIKTRGQQATLRCSPISGHTSVYWYQQALGLGLQFLLWYDEGEERNRGNFPPRFSGRQFPNYSSELNVNALELEDSALYLCASSQIQRGLAGAETQYFGPGTRLLVL.